Shown below are 16 T cell receptor beta chains from a single sample sequenced in a study of blood T cells in healthy people across ages. Sample-barcoded 5' priming and a J-beta primer mix drove a second PCR of about 7 to 11 cycles. MiXCR, applied by TCRdb to the 5' RACE reads, yields one record per CDR3 protein. The data show about a million distinct CDR3 sequences, with roughly 50% seen just once and around an eighth held by the top ten. Sequences were obtained from blood. The receptors were gathered from a man aged 25-45 years in good health.

The V and J genes are TRBV20-1 and TRBJ2-5; 7 nucleotides align to TRBD1. This CDR3 region has 16 residues. CDR1 and CDR2 from the germline V gene are DFQATT and SNEGSKA (reference sequence). With V trimmed by 6 bases and J by 2 bases, 15 bases remained unmatched. CDR3 DNA sequence: TGCAGTGCGCAGGTTAAAGGGGGCATAATTCAAGAGACCCAGTACTTC. It specifies CSAQVKGGIIQETQYF.

The rearrangement joins TRBV28 to TRBJ1-5; 7 nucleotides match TRBD1. This CDR3 has 14 amino acids. Germline assignment: CDR1 MDHEN and CDR2 SYDVKM. V shed 7 bases and J 6 bases; nucleotides not matched to a gene: 9. Here the CDR3 DNA reads TGTGCCAGCATCGGACAGGCCGAGGGTCAGCCCCAGCATTTT. As protein: CASIGQAEGQPQHF.

The rearrangement links TRBV12-3 or TRBV12-4 to TRBJ2-3, with unresolved D. Deletions cut 6 bases from V and 0 bases from J, with 13 bases between. This CDR3 contains 15 residues. CDR3 bases: TGTGCCAGCAGCCTACACAGCTCTAGCACAGATACGCAGTATTTT. Protein sequence: CASSLHSSSTDTQYF.

This clonotype has only a few counts. J is TRBJ2-1 and V is TRBV5-6, with D unclear. This CDR3 region has 11 residues. The germline V gene has CDR1 SGHDT and CDR2 YYEEEE. The V end lost 0 bases, the J end lost 15 bases, and 10 bases lay between the germline ends. CDR3 nucleotides: TGTGCCAGCAGCTTGGGGCCGAACCGGTTCTTC. Amino acids: CASSLGPNRFF.

This clonotype has a count of ten or more. One end of the junction fails to match germline, which may point to a read error. The chain employs TRBV19 and TRBJ2-7, with 9 bases lining up with TRBD1. The CDR3 has 14 residues. CDR1 is LNHDA, CDR2 SQIVND, per germline (reference sequence). In nucleotides, the CDR3 is TGCGCCAGCAGCCGCGGGACAGGGTCCTACGAGCAGTACTTC. Protein sequence: CASSRGTGSYEQYF.

The chain carries TRBV9 and TRBJ1-2, with TRBD1 matching 12 bases. The ends lost 3 bases at V and 3 bases at J; junction bases unmatched: 9. The germline V gene encodes CDR1 SGDLS and CDR2 YYNGEE. This CDR3 is built from 17 residues. This chain's CDR3 is CASSAGDRGREDYGYTF. As DNA, the CDR3 is TGTGCCAGCAGCGCGGGGGACAGGGGGCGAGAGGACTATGGCTACACCTTC. Full variable domain (remainder filled in from reference TRBV9 and TRBJ1-2): DSGVTQTPKHLITATGQRVTLRCSPRSGDLSVYWYQQSLDQGLQFLIQYYNGEERAKGNILERFSAQQFPDLHSELNLSSLELGDSALYFCASSAGDRGREDYGYTFGSGTRLTVV.

The chain is built from TRBV5-1 and TRBJ2-1; 7 bases map to TRBD1. Germline V gene data show CDR1 as SGHRS and CDR2 as YFSETQ. Losses at the gene ends were 4 bases for V and 5 bases for J; bases not matched to a gene: 12. The CDR3 is 16 amino acids. In DNA form, the CDR3 reads TGCGCCAGCAGCACAGTCCGGGACAGCAAAAACAATGAGCAGTTCTTC. This translates into CASSTVRDSKNNEQFF.

J is TRBJ2-2 and V is TRBV10-3, with TRBD2 as a possible D gene (6 bases). The germline V and J ends were trimmed by 0 bases and 7 bases, with 15 bases remaining between them. This CDR3 has 16 residues. The germline V gene encodes CDR1 ENHRY and CDR2 SYGVKD. In nucleotides, the CDR3 is TGTGCCATCAGTGAGTCCCGGGGGACGGGCATCGGGGAGCTGTTTTTT. This gives the protein CAISESRGTGIGELFF.

V gene TRBV4-1 combines with J gene TRBJ2-7, with 10 nucleotides matching TRBD2. The CDR3 extends over 16 amino acids. The germline CDR1 and CDR2 sequences are MGHRA and YSYEKL. V lost 3 bases to trimming and J lost 0 bases; unmatched junction nucleotides: 5. The CDR3 DNA follows: TGCGCCAGCAGCCACCCTAGCGGGGGCCGCTCCTACGAGCAGTACTTC. It codes for CASSHPSGGRSYEQYF.

This clonotype came up a few times. The rearrangement links TRBV27 to TRBJ2-1; D gene ambiguous. The CDR3 sequence is 15 residues long. Looked up from germline, CDR1 is MNHEY and CDR2 is SMNVEV (reference sequence). V dropped 4 bases and J dropped 2 bases, with 12 bases sitting between them. The CDR3 is CASSYYGGTYNEQFF. CDR3 coding DNA: TGTGCCAGCAGTTACTACGGTGGGACCTACAATGAGCAGTTCTTC.

This clonotype has more than one count but fewer than ten. The gene calls are TRBV7-2 and TRBJ2-5, with D unclear. This CDR3 has 13 amino acids. Germline CDR1 SGHTA, CDR2 FQGNSA. The V and J ends lost 5 bases and 0 bases respectively, with 7 bases between them. The CDR3 region has the DNA TGTGCCAGCAGCGTGACTTACCAAGAGACCCAGTACTTC. Encoded protein: CASSVTYQETQYF.

The DNA for the CDR3 is TGTGCCAGCAGTTTTCCCCGAGAGTACCAGTCCTCCGATTACAATGAGCAGTACTTC. Residues: CASSFPREYQSSDYNEQYF. The V call is TRBV28, the J call TRBJ2-1; D unclear. The J call may be incorrect, as the DNA end agrees better with TRBJ2-7. Looked up from germline, CDR1 is MDHEN and CDR2 is SYDVKM. The CDR3 contains 19 residues.

The rearrangement links TRBV11-3 to TRBJ2-1, with 13 bases identical to TRBD2. V was clipped by 4 bases and J by 6 bases; unmatched bases: 6. The CDR3 is 16 residues long. From germline, CDR1 is SGHNT and CDR2 YENEEA. The CDR3 nucleotides read TGTGCCAGCAGCTCATGGACTAGCGGGGGCCTCAATGAGCAGTTCTTC. Its translation: CASSSWTSGGLNEQFF.

This chain links TRBV28 with TRBJ1-1; D is unresolved. CDR3 size: 12 residues. The germline V and J ends were trimmed by 6 bases and 1 base, with 6 bases remaining between them. Germline assignment: CDR1 MDHEN and CDR2 SYDVKM. The CDR3, as DNA: TGTGCCAGCAGATCGTGGAACACTGAAGCTTTCTTT. This codes for CASRSWNTEAFF.

Only a few counts were recorded for this clonotype. A much larger clone lies one base from this, so it may be a read error. The J gene is TRBJ2-4, the V gene TRBV28, with TRBD1 as a possible D gene (6 bases). CDR3 length equals 17 residues. Germline V lookup: CDR1 MDHEN, CDR2 SYDVKM. The V end lost 5 bases, the J end lost 2 bases, and 19 bases lay between the germline ends. CDR3 sequence: CASSLYDRYLTKNIQYF. CDR3 nucleotide sequence: TGTGCCAGCAGTCTCTACGACAGGTACCTAACCAAAAACATTCAGTACTTC.

This chain connects TRBV20-1 to TRBJ2-4; D possibly corresponds to TRBD2 (6 bases). V lost 0 bases and J lost 0, with 12 bases in between. This CDR3 spans 16 amino acids. The V gene's germline CDR1 is DFQATT and CDR2 SNEGSKA (reference sequence). CDR3 loop: CSARDVRGLAKNIQYF. Written as DNA, the CDR3 is TGCAGTGCTAGAGATGTCCGGGGACTAGCCAAAAACATTCAGTACTTC.